A single T cell receptor beta chain is shown here with its context. Sequencing was performed with immunoSEQ multiplex PCR; in TCRdb, only in-frame clones are kept and a portion is missing. The sample gives approximately 530,000 clones, approximately 88% of which show up once; roughly 8% is in the top ten. The sample comes from a study of blood T cell repertoires in COVID-19. Patients of the Seattle cohort, enrolled during active infection, were followed longitudinally. The sample was peripheral blood. This clonotype originated in a woman aged 50 to 60 with COVID-19, enrolled during active disease.

This CDR3 reads CASSYGDSSTDTQYF. The DNA for the CDR3 is TGTGCCAGCAGTTACGGGGACAGCTCCACAGATACGCAGTATTTT. The rearrangement uses TRBV6-5 and TRBJ2-3; 7 nucleotides match TRBD1. The CDR3 has 15 residues. Germline loops: CDR1 MNHEY, CDR2 SVGAGI. Unmatched junction bases numbered 4, after V lost 2 bases and J lost 2 bases.